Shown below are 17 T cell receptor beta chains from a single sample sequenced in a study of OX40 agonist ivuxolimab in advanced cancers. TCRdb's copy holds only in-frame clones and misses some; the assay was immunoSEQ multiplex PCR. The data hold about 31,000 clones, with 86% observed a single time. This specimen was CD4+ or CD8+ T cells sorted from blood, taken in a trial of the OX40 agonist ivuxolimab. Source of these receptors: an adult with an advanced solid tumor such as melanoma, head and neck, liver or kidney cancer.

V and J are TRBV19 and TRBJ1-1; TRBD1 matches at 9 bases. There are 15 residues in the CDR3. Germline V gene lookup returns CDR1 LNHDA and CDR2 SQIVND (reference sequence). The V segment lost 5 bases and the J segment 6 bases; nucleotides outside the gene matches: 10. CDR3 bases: TGTGCCAGTAGTTCAAGTACAGGGGGCAGGCCTGAAGCTTTCTTT. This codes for CASSSSTGGRPEAFF.

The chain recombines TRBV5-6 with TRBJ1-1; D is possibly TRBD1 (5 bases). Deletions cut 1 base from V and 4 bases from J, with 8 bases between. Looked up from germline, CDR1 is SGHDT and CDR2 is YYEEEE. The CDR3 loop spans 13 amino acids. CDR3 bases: TGTGCCAGCAGCTTGTCCGGGGCCACTGAAGCTTTCTTT. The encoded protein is CASSLSGATEAFF. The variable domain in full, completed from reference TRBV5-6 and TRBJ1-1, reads DAGVTQSPTHLIKTRGQQVTLRCSPKSGHDTVSWYQQALGQGPQFIFQYYEEEERQRGNFPDRFSGHQFPNYSSELNVNALLLGDSALYLCASSLSGATEAFFGQGTRLTVV.

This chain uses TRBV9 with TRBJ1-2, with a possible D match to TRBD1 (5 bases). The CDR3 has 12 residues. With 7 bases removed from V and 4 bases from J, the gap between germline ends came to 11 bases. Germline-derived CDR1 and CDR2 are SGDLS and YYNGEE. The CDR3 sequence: CASDRGGYGYTF. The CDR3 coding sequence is TGTGCCAGCGATCGCGGGGGCTATGGCTACACCTTC.

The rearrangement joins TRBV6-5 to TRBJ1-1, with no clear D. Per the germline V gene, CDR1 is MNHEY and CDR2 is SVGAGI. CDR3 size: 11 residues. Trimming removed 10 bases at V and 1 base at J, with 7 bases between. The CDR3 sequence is CATLKNTEAFF. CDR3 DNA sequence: TGTGCCACCTTGAAGAACACTGAAGCTTTCTTT.

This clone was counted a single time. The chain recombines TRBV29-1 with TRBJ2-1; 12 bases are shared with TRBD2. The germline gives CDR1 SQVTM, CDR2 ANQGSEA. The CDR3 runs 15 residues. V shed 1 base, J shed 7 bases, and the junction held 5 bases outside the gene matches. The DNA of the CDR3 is TGCAGCGTTGAAGGGGCTAGCGGGAGGGAGAATGAGCAGTTCTTC. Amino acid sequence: CSVEGASGRENEQFF.

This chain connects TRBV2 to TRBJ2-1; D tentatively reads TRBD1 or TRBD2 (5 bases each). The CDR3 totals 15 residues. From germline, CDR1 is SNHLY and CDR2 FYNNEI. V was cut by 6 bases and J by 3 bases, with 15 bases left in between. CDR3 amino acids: CASRGTGPDYNEQFF. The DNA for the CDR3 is TGTGCCAGCAGAGGTACGGGACCCGACTACAATGAGCAGTTCTTC.

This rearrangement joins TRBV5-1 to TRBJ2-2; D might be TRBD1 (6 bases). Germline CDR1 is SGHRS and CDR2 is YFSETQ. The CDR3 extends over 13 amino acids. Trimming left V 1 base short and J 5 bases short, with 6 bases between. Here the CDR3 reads CASSLTGTGELFF. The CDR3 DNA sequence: TGCGCCAGCAGCTTGACAGGGACCGGGGAGCTGTTTTTT. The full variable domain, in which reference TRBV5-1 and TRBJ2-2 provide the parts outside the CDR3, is KAGVTQTPRYLIKTRGQQVTLSCSPISGHRSVSWYQQTPGQGLQFLFEYFSETQRNKGNFPGRFSGRQFSNSRSEMNVSTLELGDSALYLCASSLTGTGELFFGEGSRLTVL.

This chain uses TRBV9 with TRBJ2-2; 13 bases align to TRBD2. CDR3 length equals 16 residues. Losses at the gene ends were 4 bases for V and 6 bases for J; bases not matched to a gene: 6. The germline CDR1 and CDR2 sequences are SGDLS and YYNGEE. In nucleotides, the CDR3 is TGTGCCAGCAGCCCACCCGGACTAGCGGGAGCCGGGGAGCTGTTTTTT. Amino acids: CASSPPGLAGAGELFF. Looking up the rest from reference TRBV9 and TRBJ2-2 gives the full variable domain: DSGVTQTPKHLITATGQRVTLRCSPRSGDLSVYWYQQSLDQGLQFLIQYYNGEERAKGNILERFSAQQFPDLHSELNLSSLELGDSALYFCASSPPGLAGAGELFFGEGSRLTVL.

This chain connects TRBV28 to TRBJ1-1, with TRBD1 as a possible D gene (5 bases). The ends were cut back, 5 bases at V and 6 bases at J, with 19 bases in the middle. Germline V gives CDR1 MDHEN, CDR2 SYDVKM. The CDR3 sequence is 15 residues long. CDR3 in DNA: TGTGCCAGCAGTCTAAGACAGCGCATCGGCCCTGAAGCTTTCTTT. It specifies CASSLRQRIGPEAFF.

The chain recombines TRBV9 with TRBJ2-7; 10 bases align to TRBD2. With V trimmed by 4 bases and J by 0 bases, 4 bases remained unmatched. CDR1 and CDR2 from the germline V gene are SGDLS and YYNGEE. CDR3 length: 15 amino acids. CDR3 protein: CASSPGLADSYEQYF. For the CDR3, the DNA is TGTGCCAGCAGCCCCGGACTAGCGGACTCCTACGAGCAGTACTTC.

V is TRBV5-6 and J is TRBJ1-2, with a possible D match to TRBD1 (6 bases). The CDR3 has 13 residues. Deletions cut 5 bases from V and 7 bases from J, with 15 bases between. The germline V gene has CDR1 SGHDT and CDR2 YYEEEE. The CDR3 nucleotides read TGTGCCAGCAGGTTGAGACAGGTGGTTGGCTACACCTTC. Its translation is CASRLRQVVGYTF. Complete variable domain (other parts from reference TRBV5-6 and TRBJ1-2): DAGVTQSPTHLIKTRGQQVTLRCSPKSGHDTVSWYQQALGQGPQFIFQYYEEEERQRGNFPDRFSGHQFPNYSSELNVNALLLGDSALYLCASRLRQVVGYTFGSGTRLTVV.

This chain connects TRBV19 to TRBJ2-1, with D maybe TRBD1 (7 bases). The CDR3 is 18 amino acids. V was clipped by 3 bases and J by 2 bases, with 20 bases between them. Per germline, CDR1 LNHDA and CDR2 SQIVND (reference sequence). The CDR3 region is CASSILGDWDSPYNEQFF. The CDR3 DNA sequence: TGTGCCAGTAGTATCCTTGGGGACTGGGACAGCCCCTACAATGAGCAGTTCTTC. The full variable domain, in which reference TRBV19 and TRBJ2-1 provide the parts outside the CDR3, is DGGITQSPKYLFRKEGQNVTLSCEQNLNHDAMYWYRQDPGQGLRLIYYSQIVNDFQKGDIAEGYSVSREKKESFPLTVTSAQKNPTAFYLCASSILGDWDSPYNEQFFGPGTRLTVL.

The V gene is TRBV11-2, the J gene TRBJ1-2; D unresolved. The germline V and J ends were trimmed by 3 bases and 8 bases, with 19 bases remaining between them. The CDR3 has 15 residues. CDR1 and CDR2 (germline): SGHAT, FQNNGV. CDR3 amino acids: CASSFGGPRLGGYTF. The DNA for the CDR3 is TGTGCCAGCAGCTTCGGCGGCCCAAGGCTGGGCGGCTACACCTTC.

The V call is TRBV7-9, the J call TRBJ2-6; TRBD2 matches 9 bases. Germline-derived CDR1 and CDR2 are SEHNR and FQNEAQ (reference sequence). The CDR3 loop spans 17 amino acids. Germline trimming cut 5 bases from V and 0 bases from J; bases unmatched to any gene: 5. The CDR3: CASSQGTSSSGANVLTF. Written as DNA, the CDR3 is TGTGCCAGCAGCCAAGGGACTAGCAGCTCTGGGGCCAACGTCCTGACTTTC.

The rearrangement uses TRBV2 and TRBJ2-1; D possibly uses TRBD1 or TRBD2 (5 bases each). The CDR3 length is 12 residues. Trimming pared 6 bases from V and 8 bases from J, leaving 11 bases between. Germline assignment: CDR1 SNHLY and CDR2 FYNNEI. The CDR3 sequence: CASRGSRDEQFF. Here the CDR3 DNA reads TGTGCCAGCAGGGGGAGCAGGGATGAGCAGTTCTTC.

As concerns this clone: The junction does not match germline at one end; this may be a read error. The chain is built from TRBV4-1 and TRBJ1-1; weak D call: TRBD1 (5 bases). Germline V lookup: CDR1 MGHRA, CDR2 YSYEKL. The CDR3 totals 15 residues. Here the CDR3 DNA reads TGCGCCAGCAGCCAAGGTCTCCCAGGGAACGCTGAAGCTTTCTTT. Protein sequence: CASSQGLPGNAEAFF.

The CDR3 loop reads CAIVGQTPYEQYF. The CDR3 bases are TGTGCCATCGTAGGGCAGACCCCCTACGAGCAGTACTTC. The chain is built from TRBV6-1 and TRBJ2-7; no firm D call. The length of the CDR3 is 13 residues. Germline assignment: CDR1 MNHNS and CDR2 SASEGT. The V and J ends lost 10 bases and 2 bases respectively, with 15 bases between them.